The 27 T cell receptor beta chains in this list originate from one sample, sequenced in a study of T cells after yellow fever vaccination. MiXCR, run by TCRdb on the 5' RACE reads, gives a single entry per CDR3 protein. The sample carries roughly 50,000 distinct CDR3 sequences, 6% to 8% recorded once. This sample comprised CD8+ T cells sorted from PBMCs, obtained around 15 days after the first yellow fever vaccination. These receptors originate from a man aged 18 to 30 who received the YFV17D yellow fever vaccine.

This clonotype was observed many times. The rearrangement links TRBV6-2 or TRBV6-3 to TRBJ1-5, with D unresolved. This CDR3 is 14 amino acids long. Trimming took 4 bases from V and 5 from J, leaving 12 bases between them. Germline V gene data show CDR1 as MNHEY and CDR2 as SVGEGT. The CDR3 here is CASSLRALYQPQHF. CDR3 DNA sequence: TGTGCCAGCAGTTTAAGGGCTCTATATCAGCCCCAGCATTTT.

The CDR3 bases are TGCGCCAGCAGCCAAGTTTCTAGCGGGGGAGTGAACACCGGGGAGCTGTTTTTT. Its protein product is CASSQVSSGGVNTGELFF. The V gene is TRBV4-1, the J gene TRBJ2-2, with 10 bases matching TRBD2. The germline V gene has CDR1 MGHRA and CDR2 YSYEKL. Trimming at V came to 1 base and at J to 1 base, leaving 6 bases not matched to a gene. CDR3 length: 18 amino acids.

This clonotype was observed many times. J is TRBJ1-6 and V is TRBV3-1; D is unclear. The CDR3 covers 15 residues. The germline V gene encodes CDR1 LGHDT and CDR2 YNNKEL (reference sequence). The germline V and J ends were trimmed by 0 bases and 5 bases, with 8 bases remaining between them. The CDR3 is CASSQDSGDNSPLHF. The CDR3 DNA sequence: TGTGCCAGCAGCCAAGATTCTGGGGATAATTCACCCCTCCACTTT. Together with reference TRBV3-1 and TRBJ1-6, the CDR3 gives the full variable domain: DTAVSQTPKYLVTQMGNDKSIKCEQNLGHDTMYWYKQDSKKFLKIMFSYNNKELIINETVPNRFSPKSPDKAHLNLHINSLELGDSAVYFCASSQDSGDNSPLHFGNGTRLTVT.

This clonotype was counted ten times or more. This chain joins TRBV5-4 and TRBJ2-6; no clear D gene. The V gene's germline CDR1 is SGHNT and CDR2 YYREEE (reference sequence). Between the trimmed V and J ends, which lost 0 bases and 1 base, there was a span of 5 bases. This CDR3 is 15 amino acids long. CDR3 protein: CASSLAGSGANVLTF. CDR3 DNA sequence: TGTGCCAGCAGCTTGGCCGGGTCTGGGGCCAACGTCCTGACTTTC.

This clonotype was counted many times. The chain is built from TRBV6-1 and TRBJ2-5; D ambiguous. The V end lost 2 bases, the J end lost 4 bases, and 5 bases lay between the germline ends. The CDR3 consists of 12 residues. Germline V gene lookup returns CDR1 MNHNS and CDR2 SASEGT. This CDR3 is CASSELVETQYF. The DNA for the CDR3 is TGTGCCAGCAGTGAACTGGTAGAGACCCAGTACTTC.

This clonotype was found many times. The chain joins TRBV5-1 to TRBJ1-1, with no clear D. The CDR3 sequence is 13 residues long. V was clipped by 4 bases and J by 8 bases, with 15 bases between them. CDR1 is SGHRS and CDR2 is YFSETQ in the germline V gene. DNA for the CDR3: TGCGCCAGCAGCGACCAGACGCCGGAGGAAGCTTTCTTT. Its translation: CASSDQTPEEAFF.

In regard to this clonotype: Its ends do not fully match the called genes, so a read error is possible. The chain is built from TRBV6-2 or TRBV6-3 and TRBJ1-5; TRBD1 is a possible D gene (5 bases). CDR3 length: 12 residues. CDR1 MNHEY and CDR2 SVGEGT come from the germline V gene. This CDR3 is CAGGISNQPQHF. The CDR3, as DNA: TGCGCTGGGGGGATTAGCAATCAGCCCCAGCATTTT.

There are many counts of this clonotype. V usage is TRBV5-5 and J usage is TRBJ2-7, with a possible D match to TRBD1 (6 bases). Germline lookup yields CDR1 SGHKS and CDR2 YYEKEE (reference sequence). This CDR3 spans 17 amino acids. The germline V and J ends were trimmed by 2 bases and 2 bases, with 20 bases remaining between them. The CDR3 spells CASSFYPGEGGAYEQYV. DNA of the CDR3: TGTGCCAGCAGCTTCTACCCTGGGGAAGGGGGTGCCTACGAGCAGTACGTC.

This clonotype has a count of ten or more. CDR3 in DNA: TGTGCCACCTGGACAGGGAGAAGGACAGATACGCAGTATTTT. Amino acids: CATWTGRRTDTQYF. This chain joins TRBV12-3 or TRBV12-4 and TRBJ2-3; 8 positions match TRBD1. With V trimmed by 10 bases and J by 3 bases, 9 bases remained unmatched. The CDR3 spans 14 residues.

This clonotype was detected ten times or more. The chain uses TRBV20-1 and TRBJ2-7; D perhaps matches TRBD2 (6 bases). Germline V CDR1 and CDR2: DFQATT, SNEGSKA (reference sequence). There are 13 residues in the CDR3. In DNA, the CDR3 is TGCAGCGCGCTCCGGGACTTATCCTACGAGCAGTACTTC. This gives the protein CSALRDLSYEQYF.

The chain joins TRBV5-4 to TRBJ1-3; unclear D gene. Between the trimmed V and J ends, which lost 1 base and 1 base, there was a span of 6 bases. The CDR3 extends over 14 amino acids. Germline CDR1 and CDR2: SGHNT and YYREEE (reference sequence). CDR3 DNA sequence: TGTGCCAGCAGCTTGTTTGGTTCTGGAAACACCATATATTTT. Amino acid sequence: CASSLFGSGNTIYF.

Ten or more counts support this clonotype. The DNA of the CDR3 is TGCGCCAGCAGCCAAGATCGGACTGTAGCCAAAAACATTCAGTACTTC. As protein: CASSQDRTVAKNIQYF. The genes are TRBV4-3 and TRBJ2-4; TRBD2 is a possible D gene (5 bases). The CDR3 has 16 residues. The ends were cut back, 0 bases at V and 0 bases at J, with 9 bases in the middle. Germline CDR1 reads LGHNA; CDR2 reads YSLEER.

About this clonotype: Given a much more abundant clone one base away, this may be a read error. The chain links TRBV29-1 to TRBJ2-3; D is unresolved. The CDR3 extends over 14 amino acids. With 2 bases removed from V and 7 bases from J, the gap between germline ends came to 16 bases. Germline loops: CDR1 SQVTM, CDR2 ANQGSEA. The CDR3 loop reads CSVENGLLLNTQYF. For the CDR3, the DNA is TGCAGCGTTGAAAACGGGCTGCTTTTAAATACGCAGTATTTT.

As for this clonotype: A much larger clone lies one base from this, so it may be a read error. The chain has TRBV10-3 and TRBJ2-5, with D unresolved. Trimming pared 5 bases from V and 5 bases from J, leaving 12 bases between. The CDR3 loop spans 13 amino acids. CDR1 ENHRY and CDR2 SYGVKD come from the germline V gene. The CDR3 coding sequence is TGTGCCATCAGTCGACCTGGGTTGGAGACCCAGTACTTC. It yields the protein CAISRPGLETQYF.

Ten or more counts support this clonotype. The CDR3 sequence is CASTWRGGSYNEQFF. CDR3 bases: TGCGCCAGCACTTGGCGGGGGGGCTCCTACAATGAGCAGTTCTTC. The chain combines TRBV5-1 with TRBJ2-1; 9 nucleotides match TRBD2. In germline, CDR1 is SGHRS, CDR2 YFSETQ. The CDR3 covers 15 residues. V shed 6 bases and J 0 bases; nucleotides not matched to a gene: 4. The full variable domain, with the rest looked up from reference TRBV5-1 and TRBJ2-1, is KAGVTQTPRYLIKTRGQQVTLSCSPISGHRSVSWYQQTPGQGLQFLFEYFSETQRNKGNFPGRFSGRQFSNSRSEMNVSTLELGDSALYLCASTWRGGSYNEQFFGPGTRLTVL.

At least ten counts were recorded for this clonotype. The genes are TRBV2 and TRBJ2-1; 8 nucleotides agree with TRBD1. With 3 bases clipped from V and 7 bases from J, the junction kept 5 bases outside the gene matches. This CDR3 comprises 14 residues. Germline lookup yields CDR1 SNHLY and CDR2 FYNNEI. In DNA, the CDR3 is TGTGCCAGCAGTGAGTGGACAGGGCCGAATGAGCAGTTCTTC. It yields the protein CASSEWTGPNEQFF.

Many counts were recorded for this clonotype. J is TRBJ2-5 and V is TRBV14; 7 nucleotides line up with TRBD1. Losses at the gene ends were 6 bases for V and 4 bases for J; bases not matched to a gene: 11. This CDR3 is 15 amino acids long. The germline V gene encodes CDR1 SGHDN and CDR2 FVKESK. CDR3 DNA: TGTGCCAGCAGTCCAAGGGGGCCTTCTTTAGAGACCCAGTACTTC. Protein: CASSPRGPSLETQYF.

This clonotype was seen repeatedly, ten times or more. V and J are TRBV6-4 and TRBJ2-2; D remains unclear. Germline-derived CDR1 and CDR2 are MRHNA and SNTAGT. CDR3 length: 13 residues. Trimming took off 2 bases at V and 3 bases at J, with 4 bases between the two ends. The CDR3 DNA is TGTGCCAGCAGTGACGGATACACCGGGGAGCTGTTTTTT. Protein sequence: CASSDGYTGELFF.

The table lists this clonotype with many counts. The rearrangement links TRBV5-5 to TRBJ2-3; tentative D call: TRBD1 (6 bases). The germline CDR1 and CDR2 sequences are SGHKS and YYEKEE (reference sequence). Between the trimmed V and J ends, which lost 0 bases and 1 base, there was a span of 6 bases. The length of the CDR3 is 14 residues. CDR3 loop: CASSLGTGTDTQYF. The CDR3 nucleotides are TGTGCCAGCAGCTTGGGGACAGGCACAGATACGCAGTATTTT.

The sample holds many counts of this clonotype. The chain carries TRBV7-2 and TRBJ2-1; the D is unclear. With 2 bases removed from V and 10 bases from J, the gap between germline ends came to 6 bases. This CDR3 has 11 residues. From germline, CDR1 is SGHTA and CDR2 FQGNSA. In nucleotides, the CDR3 is TGTGCCAGCAGCTTATTGGTAGAGCAGTTCTTC. It specifies CASSLLVEQFF.

In its sample, this clonotype was seen many times. The chain joins TRBV18 to TRBJ2-3; a weak D match, TRBD1 (6 bases). The CDR3 contains 15 residues. V was trimmed by 2 bases and J by 2 bases, leaving 11 bases between them. Germline values: CDR1 KGHSH, CDR2 LQKENI. The CDR3, as DNA: TGTGCCAGCTCACCAAAGGGGACAACCACAGATACGCAGTATTTT. This sequence encodes CASSPKGTTTDTQYF.

This clonotype was recorded a few times. The chain recombines TRBV3-1 with TRBJ2-3, with 9 bases that match TRBD2. The CDR3 loop spans 16 amino acids. The trim removed 0 bases at V and 6 bases at J, leaving 7 bases unmatched. Germline CDR1 LGHDT, CDR2 YNNKEL (reference sequence). CDR3 region: CASSQERTSESDTQYF. DNA of the CDR3: TGTGCCAGCAGCCAAGAGAGGACTAGCGAAAGTGATACGCAGTATTTT.

This clonotype showed up many times. CDR3 nucleotides: TGTGCCAGCAGCCAAGATGGACTAGCGGGGGGGCGTGATGAGCAGTTCTTC. Translating it yields CASSQDGLAGGRDEQFF. The chain recombines TRBV4-2 with TRBJ2-1; 15 bases align to TRBD2. The CDR3 runs 17 residues. Per germline, CDR1 LGHNA and CDR2 YNFKEQ. Unmatched junction bases numbered 5, after V lost 0 bases and J lost 8 bases.

This clonotype has a count of ten or more. The DNA of the CDR3 is TGTGCCAGCAGCCAAGAGGTGGGGCTAGCGGGGGGCTTTTCCACAGATACGCAGTATTTT. It translates to CASSQEVGLAGGFSTDTQYF. The chain joins TRBV3-1 to TRBJ2-3; 11 nucleotides match TRBD2. CDR3 length: 20 residues. J lost 2 bases, V lost 0 bases, and 13 bases had no gene match. CDR1 and CDR2 (germline): LGHDT, YNNKEL (reference sequence).

The sample holds many counts of this clonotype. The chain is built from TRBV4-1 and TRBJ2-1; D is unresolved. CDR3 length equals 14 residues. Trimming removed 6 bases from V and 0 bases from J, with 9 bases in between. Per germline, CDR1 MGHRA and CDR2 YSYEKL. The CDR3 region is CASRPASSYNEQFF. DNA for the CDR3: TGCGCCAGCAGACCGGCCAGCTCCTACAATGAGCAGTTCTTC.

This clonotype was observed many times. The V gene is TRBV12-3 or TRBV12-4, the J gene TRBJ2-2; D remains unclear. There are 13 residues in the CDR3. The V end lost 1 base, the J end lost 5 bases, and 5 bases lay between the germline ends. CDR3 DNA sequence: TGTGCCAGCAGTTTAGGATTTACCGGGGAGCTGTTTTTT. Its translation is CASSLGFTGELFF.

This clonotype was detected ten times or more. The chain joins TRBV19 to TRBJ2-7; 7 bases map to TRBD1. CDR3 length: 13 residues. Germline V gene sequence: CDR1 LNHDA, CDR2 SQIVND (reference sequence). Trimming cost V 5 bases and J 4 bases; bases outside gene matches: 5. CDR3 sequence: CASSGSTGYEQYF. The CDR3 DNA reads as TGTGCCAGTAGTGGCTCGACAGGGTACGAGCAGTACTTC.